What follows describes a single T cell receptor (beta chain). Gene labels here are mouse ones. The read halts 1 residue ahead of the CDR3 end, with the missing end drawn from the germline J gene. This entry belongs to a study of tissue T cells after allogeneic stem cell transplantation. Here immunoSEQ multiplex PCR was the method, and the copy in TCRdb shows in-frame clones only, minus some. The sample holds 48,000 or so clones; around 67% are singletons and the top ten take under 0.9%. The CDR3 length is 14 residues. Germline loops: CDR1 LGHNA, CDR2 YNLKQL (reference sequence). V shed 0 bases and J shed 1 base, with 6 bases lying between them.

The chain links TRBV5 to TRBJ1-1; D is unclear. The source is a pool of C57BL/6 mice in good health. The specimen sequenced was sorted cells pooled from one or two spleens. The CDR3 region is CASSQEEGNTEVFF. The DNA read from the CDR3 is TGTGCCAGCAGCCAAGAAGAGGGGAACACAGAAGTCTTC.